This TCR beta chain is from a study of OX40 agonist ivuxolimab in advanced cancers. Study background: Ivuxolimab, an antibody that agonizes OX40 (CD134), was administered to the patients. Dose-escalation patients' cancers were hepatocellular carcinoma, melanoma, renal cell or head and neck cancer. Study conclusions and caveats: On average, CD8+ T cells showed a greater number of expanded clones than CD4+. Patients who responded partially at 0.1-3.0 mg/kg showed clonal expansion ranking among the lowest.

About this clone: Its cognate antigen is unknown.

Here immunoSEQ multiplex PCR was the method, and the copy in TCRdb shows in-frame clones only, minus some. The table has roughly 9,300 clones, over 55% seen once. The CDR3 runs 16 residues. With 1 base clipped from V and 1 base from J, the junction kept 6 bases outside the gene matches. The germline V gene encodes CDR1 MGHRA and CDR2 YSYEKL. The chain recombines TRBV4-1 with TRBJ2-7; TRBD2 aligns across 8 bases. Sequencing used CD4+ or CD8+ T cells sorted from blood, obtained in a trial of the OX40 agonist ivuxolimab. This clonotype was obtained from an adult with an advanced solid tumor such as melanoma, head and neck, liver or kidney cancer. CDR3 in amino acids: CASSQGSGSPSYEQYF. The CDR3 DNA is TGCGCCAGCAGCCAAGGAAGCGGGAGTCCGTCCTACGAGCAGTACTTC.